This T cell receptor (beta chain) appears in the sequencing data of a study of PD-L1 blockade in urothelial cancer. Per the germline V gene, CDR1 is LNHDA and CDR2 is SQIVND (reference sequence). The CDR3 is made up of 14 amino acids. The V gene end was trimmed by 6 bases and the J gene end by 3 bases; junction bases not matched to a gene: 3. Sequencing was performed with immunoSEQ multiplex PCR; in TCRdb, only in-frame clones are kept and a portion is missing. The sample carries about 55,000 clones, around three quarters recorded once. The V call is TRBV19, the J call TRBJ2-5; 11 nucleotides line up with TRBD1. The TCR originated in a man aged 65 to 85 with urothelial cancer. Sample: PBMCs, taken around atezolizumab (anti-PD-L1) treatment. The CDR3 spells CASSRTGGEETQYF. CDR3 DNA: TGTGCCAGTAGCAGGACAGGGGGCGAAGAGACCCAGTACTTC.